This T cell receptor (beta chain) was sequenced during a study of preoperative IRX-2 immunotherapy in early breast cancer. Described treatment: preoperative locoregional IRX-2 cytokine immunotherapy. This phase Ib study tested locoregional IRX-2 cytokine immunotherapy given before surgery. V was pared by 6 bases and J by 1 base, with 12 bases between. The length of the CDR3 is 14 residues. Sequencing was performed with immunoSEQ multiplex PCR; in TCRdb, only in-frame clones are kept and a portion is missing. The table includes approximately 38,000 clones, 82% detected once. Source: lymph node tissue, taken after IRX-2 immunotherapy. The gene calls are TRBV23-1 and TRBJ1-1, with D unresolved. TRBV23-1 is identified as an open reading frame with a role that is uncertain. This receptor was obtained from a human donor with breast cancer. The DNA of the CDR3 is TGCGCCAGCAGCCAAGACGGCAGGAACACTGAAGCTTTCTTT. Protein: CASSQDGRNTEAFF.